This record concerns one TCR beta chain sequence. Its antigen remains unidentified. Base qualities are not recorded, but no much larger clone differs from it by a single base. The sample is drawn from a study of CD8 T cells in ankylosing spondylitis (dated by TCRdb to about 2017). In the study overall: The study profiled T cell receptor beta repertoires in healthy donors and ankylosing spondylitis patients to find disease-linked TCR variants. The full study cohort was made up of 25 ankylosing spondylitis patients and 95 to 130 healthy donors. Peripheral blood was sampled, and synovial fluid was additionally collected from ankylosing spondylitis patients.

What the study reported, not specific to this receptor: The disease-linked clones were reported as significantly enriched in matched synovial fluid samples from ankylosing spondylitis patients. Some motif variants were previously reported in synovial fluid and blood of reactive arthritis patients, suggesting common disease-initiation mechanisms. A TCR beta motif made up of about eight highly homologous amino acid variants appeared to be characteristic of blood from ankylosing spondylitis patients. In peripheral blood, the disease-linked clones were found at relatively low frequencies and had a CD8+ phenotype.

Data came from an Illumina HiSeq 2500. Quantitative 5'-RACE with molecular barcodes was used to prepare TCR beta libraries. From the authors' description of their analysis: Disease-linked TCR variants were identified with a new computational method built on a probabilistic model of VDJ rearrangement. Through fastp at Q25 and MiXCR, TCRdb rebuilt clones from the public reads, retaining in-frame beta chains. Entries are consolidated by CDR3 protein sequence, retaining the most common genes and DNA. The V and J calls here are based on TCRdb, not the publication. The sample profile shows around 250,000 distinct CDR3 sequences; 32% of them were found once. In total, the top ten clones hold about 4.2% of the sample. Sequenced input: blood, either unsorted or a sorted T cell fraction (not recorded which). The TCR comes from a male donor with ankylosing spondylitis or in good health (not recorded which).

The CDR3 is CSASGTSNEQFF. Read as DNA, the sequence is TGCAGTGCTTCCGGGACTAGCAATGAGCAGTTCTTC. The V gene is TRBV20-1 and the J gene is TRBJ2-1, with TRBD2 identical over 8 junction bases. V trim: 5 bases; J trim: 6 bases; unmatched bases: 3. Per the germline V gene (reference sequence), DFQATT is the CDR1 and SNEGSKA is the CDR2. Taken from cysteine to phenylalanine, the CDR3 has 12 residues. The kept DNA is CDR3 alone, 36 bases in frame from the first base.